This T cell receptor beta chain comes out of a study of response to subunit inactivated influenza vaccine. General observations from the study: Authors suggested each seasonal flu vaccination may recruit only limited numbers of new T cells.

TCRdb used MiXCR to reprocess the RT-PCR reads, holding one entry per CDR3 protein. This table holds roughly 170,000 distinct CDR3 sequences, roughly 8.7% found once. In this sample, this clonotype turned up a few times. Its cognate antigen is unknown. Deletions cut 6 bases from V and 4 bases from J, with 12 bases between. This CDR3 has 13 residues. The germline V gene has CDR1 MNHEY and CDR2 SVGEGT. This receptor was obtained from a man over 45 who received an inactivated influenza vaccine. The chain combines TRBV6-2 or TRBV6-3 with TRBJ1-1; the D gene is possibly TRBD1 (6 bases). This specimen consisted of non-naive T cells sorted from PBMCs, obtained on the day of vaccination. CDR3 in amino acids: CASSPDRVTEAFF. The CDR3 region has the DNA TGTGCCAGCAGCCCGGACAGAGTCACTGAAGCTTTCTTT.